This T cell receptor beta chain is from a study of T cells in Graves' hyperthyroidism and ophthalmopathy. Study results and caveats: Peripheral blood also featured most of the thyroid clonotypes expanded above 0.001.

The CDR3 has 17 amino acids. Germline trimming cut 3 bases from V and 0 bases from J; bases unmatched to any gene: 10. Germline V gene lookup returns CDR1 SGHVS and CDR2 FQNEAQ. Note on this clonotype: The antigen is not known.

It was RNA transcripts that yielded the amplified TCR beta CDR3 regions. A set of HTBI primers served as the primers for a first-round RT-PCR of the TCR CDR3. TCRdb itself ran the multiplex PCR reads through MiXCR, one entry per CDR3 protein. This sample has hundreds of thousands of distinct CDR3 sequences, with 11% to 15% found just once. Specimen: blood. The TCR sequence derives from a woman younger than 35 with Graves' hyperthyroidism. The chain couples TRBV7-8 to TRBJ1-1; 7 positions agree with TRBD1. CDR3 protein: CASSFPGTATMNTEAFF. The DNA for the CDR3 is TGTGCCAGCAGCTTTCCCGGGACAGCAACTATGAACACTGAAGCTTTCTTT.